The present entry profiles one T cell receptor (beta chain) with its context. Which antigen it targets is not known. Per-nucleotide qualities are absent, and no much larger clonotype sits a single base away. The junction carries 9 bases between V and J, which are trimmed by 3 bases and 9 bases respectively. The germline V gene gives CDR1 as SGHTA and CDR2 as FQGTGA. Reading from cysteine to phenylalanine, the CDR3 counts 11 amino acids. The kept DNA is CDR3 alone, 33 bases in frame from the first base. This sample was included in a study of CD8+CD57+ T cells in acquired aplastic anemia (dated by TCRdb to between 2017 and 2018). Study-wide context: A mean of around 3.2 ug of DNA, ranging from roughly 0.2 to 27.4 ug, was extracted from sorted CD4+ and CD8+ cells. For healthy donor samples, the average read count was about 10.8 million for CD4+ cells and roughly 12 million for CD8+ cells. Results the study describes overall, beyond this receptor: Some 30 CD8+ CDR3 sequences were found to be shared between patients and controls, but these sequences appeared to be highly expressed in patients and within the immunodominant clones of the patients. Between patients and healthy controls, no significant difference in CD8+ Simpson's diversity was found (P=0.060).

Profiling of TCR beta VDJ combinations and CDR3 sequences used genomic DNA as the template. TCR repertoire sequencing was run on an Illumina HiSeq 2000. In the authors' own workflow: TRBV/TRBJ rearrangement plots, CDR3 size and DJ length profiles, and Simpson's diversity index were used to assess repertoires. The most abundant DNA sequence in the deep sequencing data was defined as the immunodominant clone. CDR3 amino acid sequences were checked for sharing between subjects and were compared against published repertoires and the VDJdb database. Clones were called with MiXCR by TCRdb after fastp trimmed the public reads at Q25, and only in-frame beta chains were retained. Every CDR3 protein is listed once, alongside the most common genes and DNA of its rows. TCRdb, not the authors, supplied the V and J calls. In this sample the table shows 35,000 to 50,000 distinct CDR3 sequences, 55% to 80% of which occur a single time. The top ten clonotypes cover under 25% of the sample.

The study deep-sequenced TCR repertoires of sorted CD4+ and CD8+ blood T cells from severe aplastic anemia patients and healthy subjects. Ficoll-Paque density gradient centrifugation was used to isolate peripheral blood mononuclear cells. Before DNA was extracted, CD4+ and CD8+ T cells were sorted using either FACS or magnetic beads. The TCR comes from a human donor in good health, serving as a control. Sequences were obtained from sorted CD4+, CD8+, or CD8+CD57+ T cells (not recorded which) from PBMCs. The rearranged chain carries TRBV7-3 and TRBJ2-7; the D gene lacks a confident call. The CDR3 has the sequence CASSFDTRQYF. The DNA sequence follows: TGTGCCAGCAGCTTCGATACAAGGCAGTACTTC. The variable domain in full, with residues beyond the CDR3 obtained from the reference TRBV7-3 and TRBJ2-7 genes, is GAGVSQTPSNKVTEKGKYVELRCDPISGHTALYWYRQSLGQGPEFLIYFQGTGAADDSGLPNDRFFAVRPEGSVSTLKIQRTERGDSAVYLCASSFDTRQYFGPGTRLTVT.